Listed below are T cell receptor beta chains from one sample, sequenced in a study of blood T cells in healthy people across ages. TCRdb ran MiXCR on the 5' RACE reads and lists one entry per CDR3 protein. The sample lists over 1.5 million distinct CDR3 sequences, 49% occurring once. Sequenced: blood. The receptor source for this set is a woman between 35 and 50 years old in good health. Both conserved end residues are part of each CDR3. The D gene is left open where the match is weak. Not all rows give a size; the values are once, few, many and, for expanded clones, a class.

j_gene,v_gene,abundance,d_gene,CDR3aa,CDR3nt
TRBJ2-2,TRBV4-1,.,TRBD1,CASSQGGQGLTGELFF,TGCGCCAGCAGCCAAGGGGGACAGGGCCTCACCGGGGAGCTGTTTTTT
TRBJ2-5,TRBV2,.,TRBD1,CASSEGTGHLPQYF,TGTGCCAGCAGTGAAGGGACAGGGCATCTCCCCCAGTACTTC
TRBJ2-4,TRBV7-2,.,.,CANSAQGVVKNIQYF,TGTGCCAACAGCGCGCAGGGAGTGGTCAAAAACATTCAGTACTTC
TRBJ2-1,TRBV24-1,.,.,CTTSEDKAEESYNEQFF,TGTACCACCAGTGAGGACAAAGCAGAGGAATCCTACAATGAGCAGTTCTTC
TRBJ1-2,TRBV28,few,.,CASSPHRTVPEGYTF,TGTGCCAGCAGTCCCCACCGAACGGTACCTGAGGGCTACACCTTC
TRBJ1-6,TRBV20-1,once,.,CSGTSATGGSNSPLHF,TGCAGTGGGACCTCCGCAACAGGAGGGAGTAATTCACCCCTCCACTTT
TRBJ2-3,TRBV4-3,.,TRBD1,CASSQTGAGRDTQYF,TGCGCCAGCAGCCAGACAGGGGCAGGGCGGGATACGCAGTATTTT
TRBJ1-6,TRBV20-1,few,.,CSAINSPLHF,TGCAGTGCTATAAATTCACCCCTCCACTTT
TRBJ2-7,TRBV6-2/TRBV6-3,.,TRBD2,CASRDPGGIAQEQYF,TGTGCCAGCAGGGACCCGGGGGGAATCGCTCAAGAGCAGTACTTC
TRBJ1-2,TRBV24-1,.,TRBD1,CATSSTGDYGYTF,TGTGCCACCTCCTCGACAGGGGACTATGGCTACACCTTC
TRBJ2-7,TRBV20-1,.,TRBD2,CSASHQLAGGNEQYF,TGCAGTGCCAGCCATCAACTAGCGGGGGGCAATGAGCAGTACTTC
TRBJ2-7,TRBV27,.,TRBD1,CASSFGGQGRYEQYF,TGTGCCAGCAGTTTCGGGGGACAGGGGAGGTACGAGCAGTACTTC
TRBJ2-5,TRBV27,.,.,CASTPKWDVRNRRYF,TGTGCCAGCACCCCGAAATGGGACGTCCGCAATAGACGGTACTTC
TRBJ1-5,TRBV12-3/TRBV12-4,.,.,CASSLKQNSNQPQHF,TGTGCCAGCAGTTTAAAACAGAATAGCAATCAGCCCCAGCATTTT
TRBJ2-7,TRBV20-1,.,TRBD1,CSAGRTGRPYEQYF,TGCAGTGCGGGGAGGACAGGGCGACCCTACGAGCAGTACTTC
TRBJ1-6,TRBV20-1,.,.,CSARDPLTGNSPLHF,TGCAGTGCTAGAGACCCCTTGACAGGCAATTCACCCCTCCACTTT
TRBJ2-3,TRBV27,.,TRBD2,CASSLSLFSGGTDTQYF,TGTGCCAGCAGTTTATCCCTTTTTAGCGGGGGAACAGATACGCAGTATTTT
TRBJ2-5,TRBV11-2,.,TRBD2,CASSSWTSGGFQETQYF,TGTGCCAGCAGTTCCTGGACTAGCGGGGGTTTCCAAGAGACCCAGTACTTC
TRBJ1-6,TRBV19,.,TRBD1,CASSMMQGANSPLHF,TGTGCCAGTAGTATGATGCAGGGGGCTAATTCACCCCTCCACTTT
TRBJ2-5,TRBV29-1,few,TRBD1,CSVIQGGQETQYF,TGCAGCGTGATACAGGGGGGACAAGAGACCCAGTACTTC
TRBJ2-1,TRBV5-1,few,TRBD2,CASSSEGIAGRLHNEQFF,TGCGCCAGCAGCTCGGAAGGGATAGCGGGGCGACTACACAATGAGCAGTTCTTC
TRBJ2-7,TRBV6-2/TRBV6-3,few,TRBD2,CASSGLGGYEQYF,TGTGCCAGCTCTGGACTAGGAGGCTACGAGCAGTACTTC
TRBJ1-6,TRBV20-1,.,TRBD1,CSASAGTGNSPLHF,TGCAGTGCTAGTGCGGGGACAGGGAATTCACCCCTCCACTTT
TRBJ2-1,TRBV7-9,.,TRBD2,CASSPAGLAGGSSYNEQFF,TGTGCCAGCAGCCCGGCGGGACTAGCGGGGGGTAGCTCCTACAATGAGCAGTTCTTC
TRBJ2-4,TRBV7-2,.,.,CASSLARVTSVAKNIQYF,TGTGCCAGCAGCTTAGCGCGGGTCACCTCGGTAGCCAAAAACATTCAGTACTTC
TRBJ2-3,TRBV7-2,.,TRBD2,CASSLGIGGGPDTQYF,TGTGCCAGCAGCTTAGGCATCGGGGGGGGCCCAGATACGCAGTATTTT
TRBJ2-7,TRBV6-2/TRBV6-3,.,TRBD2,CASRKDGTSGLSYEQYF,TGTGCCAGCCGGAAGGACGGGACTAGCGGACTCTCCTACGAGCAGTACTTC
TRBJ2-5,TRBV6-2/TRBV6-3,few,.,CASSPRAPRRPQYF,TGTGCCAGCAGCCCCAGAGCGCCCAGAAGGCCCCAGTACTTC
TRBJ2-7,TRBV9,.,.,CASSARGGGNEQYF,TGTGCCAGCAGCGCCCGGGGAGGTGGTAATGAGCAGTACTTC
TRBJ2-5,TRBV4-2,few,TRBD2,CASSQEGLAGGPRETQYF,TGTGCCAGCAGCCAAGAGGGACTAGCGGGGGGGCCTCGGGAGACCCAGTACTTC
TRBJ2-3,TRBV7-9,.,.,CASSSDPGTQYF,TGTGCCAGCAGCTCGGACCCTGGCACGCAGTATTTT
TRBJ1-2,TRBV28,.,TRBD1,CASRTSGTGNKGYTF,TGTGCCAGCAGGACCTCCGGGACAGGGAATAAGGGCTACACCTTC
TRBJ2-3,TRBV3-1,.,TRBD2,CANSQQRGRGDTQYF,TGTGCCAACAGCCAACAGCGGGGGAGAGGAGATACGCAGTATTTT
TRBJ2-5,TRBV4-3,.,.,CASSHFGSGEGEQYF,TGCGCCAGCAGCCACTTCGGTTCAGGGGAGGGTGAGCAGTACTTC
TRBJ1-2,TRBV7-2,few,TRBD1,CASTSTGPYGYTF,TGTGCCAGCACATCGACAGGGCCGTATGGCTACACCTTC
TRBJ2-3,TRBV4-3,.,TRBD2,CASSQERTSGEEGTQYF,TGCGCCAGCAGCCAAGAGAGGACTAGCGGGGAGGAGGGTACGCAGTATTTT
TRBJ1-5,TRBV28,.,.,CASRRQGGTGLNQPQHF,TGTGCCAGCAGAAGACAAGGAGGGACTGGTCTCAATCAGCCCCAGCATTTT
TRBJ2-3,TRBV5-1,.,TRBD2,CASSLSGGGSSPDTQYF,TGCGCCAGCAGCTTGTCTGGCGGGGGGTCCTCCCCAGATACGCAGTATTTT
TRBJ2-3,TRBV5-1,few,.,CASSPGRGVTDTQYF,TGCGCCAGCAGCCCAGGACGAGGGGTCACAGATACGCAGTATTTT
TRBJ2-7,TRBV18,few,.,CASSPTRTYEQYF,TGTGCCAGCTCACCGACACGGACATACGAGCAGTACTTC
TRBJ2-7,TRBV4-2,.,.,CASSQDEHITHEQYF,TGTGCCAGCAGCCAAGATGAACATATCACCCACGAGCAGTACTTC
TRBJ2-5,TRBV7-2,.,.,CASSLLGAQETQYF,TGTGCCAGCAGCTTACTAGGGGCCCAAGAGACCCAGTACTTC
TRBJ2-7,TRBV12-3/TRBV12-4,few,TRBD1,CASSPLGTGAFEQYF,TGTGCCAGCAGTCCCCTGGGGACAGGGGCTTTCGAGCAGTACTTC
TRBJ2-1,TRBV12-3/TRBV12-4,few,TRBD2,CASSLGSGGGGYNEQFF,TGTGCCAGCAGTTTAGGAAGCGGGGGGGGCGGCTACAATGAGCAGTTCTTC
TRBJ1-2,TRBV7-3,.,.,CASSPMRLAPGYTF,TGTGCCAGCAGCCCAATGAGATTGGCTCCTGGCTACACCTTC
TRBJ1-6,TRBV7-2,.,TRBD1,CASSLQGQTNSPLHF,TGTGCCAGCAGCTTACAGGGACAGACCAATTCACCCCTCCACTTT
TRBJ2-3,TRBV24-1,.,.,CATSDLLDTQYF,TGTGCCACCAGTGATTTGTTAGATACGCAGTATTTT
TRBJ2-1,TRBV20-1,.,TRBD2,CSASPPWVAGGVKHNEQFF,TGCAGTGCTAGTCCCCCCTGGGTAGCGGGGGGAGTTAAACACAATGAGCAGTTCTTC
TRBJ2-4,TRBV12-3/TRBV12-4,.,TRBD2,CASGERGTGKNIQYF,TGTGCCAGCGGGGAGCGGGGCACGGGCAAAAACATTCAGTACTTC
TRBJ2-5,TRBV25-1,few,.,CASSEYDTYQETQYF,TGTGCCAGCAGTGAATATGACACCTACCAAGAGACCCAGTACTTC
TRBJ2-7,TRBV5-1,few,TRBD1,CASSWAGTGAYEQYF,TGTGCCAGCAGCTGGGCGGGGACAGGGGCCTACGAGCAGTACTTC
TRBJ1-6,TRBV6-1,.,.,CASKPDGNSPLHF,TGTGCCAGCAAGCCGGACGGCAATTCACCCCTCCACTTT
TRBJ2-7,TRBV3-1,.,.,CASSKTSDGGYEQYF,TGTGCCAGCAGCAAAACCTCTGACGGGGGCTACGAGCAGTACTTC
TRBJ2-3,TRBV4-3,few,.,CASSQDRQNPTDTQYF,TGCGCCAGCAGCCAAGATCGTCAGAACCCCACAGATACGCAGTATTTT
TRBJ2-7,TRBV7-9,.,TRBD1,CASSLGDRGDSYEQYF,TGTGCCAGCAGCTTAGGGGACAGGGGGGACTCCTACGAGCAGTACTTC
TRBJ2-7,TRBV4-2,.,.,CASSPQVFSCEQYF,TGTGCCAGCAGCCCCCAGGTGTTCTCCTGCGAGCAGTACTTC
TRBJ2-7,TRBV12-3/TRBV12-4,.,TRBD1,CASRTGQGKAEQYF,TGTGCCAGCAGAACCGGACAGGGAAAGGCCGAGCAGTACTTC
TRBJ2-7,TRBV7-2,few,.,CASSLQDRTYEQYF,TGTGCCAGCAGCTTACAAGACAGAACCTACGAGCAGTACTTC
TRBJ1-2,TRBV5-4,.,.,CASSLDGPDGYTF,TGTGCCAGCAGTCTGGATGGGCCTGATGGCTACACCTTC
TRBJ1-5,TRBV6-1,.,TRBD1,CASSEEGGNSNQPQHF,TGTGCCAGCAGTGAGGAAGGGGGCAATAGCAATCAGCCCCAGCATTTT